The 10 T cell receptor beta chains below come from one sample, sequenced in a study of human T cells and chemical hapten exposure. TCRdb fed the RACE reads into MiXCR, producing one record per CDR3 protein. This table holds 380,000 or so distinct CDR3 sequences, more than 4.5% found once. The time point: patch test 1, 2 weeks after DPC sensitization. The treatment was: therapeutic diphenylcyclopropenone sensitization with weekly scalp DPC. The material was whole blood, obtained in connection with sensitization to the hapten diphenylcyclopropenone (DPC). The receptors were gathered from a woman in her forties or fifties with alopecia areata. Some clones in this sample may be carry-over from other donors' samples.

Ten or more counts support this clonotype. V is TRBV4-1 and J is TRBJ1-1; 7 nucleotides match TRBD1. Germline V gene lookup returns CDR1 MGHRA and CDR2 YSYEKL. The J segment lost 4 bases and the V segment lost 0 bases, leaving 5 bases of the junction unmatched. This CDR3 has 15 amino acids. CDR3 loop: CASSQDAQGGTEAFF. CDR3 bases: TGCGCCAGCAGCCAAGATGCCCAGGGGGGCACTGAAGCTTTCTTT.

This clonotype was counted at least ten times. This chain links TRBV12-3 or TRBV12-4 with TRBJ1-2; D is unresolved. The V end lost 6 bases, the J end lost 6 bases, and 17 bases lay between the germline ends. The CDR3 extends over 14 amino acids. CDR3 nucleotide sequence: TGTGCCAGCAGCCGCGCCGGGGTGTCAGATGGCTACACCTTC. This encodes CASSRAGVSDGYTF.

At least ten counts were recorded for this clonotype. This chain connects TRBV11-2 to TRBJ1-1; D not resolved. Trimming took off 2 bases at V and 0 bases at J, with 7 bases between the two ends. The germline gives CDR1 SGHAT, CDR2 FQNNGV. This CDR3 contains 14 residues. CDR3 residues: CASSLRDLNTEAFF. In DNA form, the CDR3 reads TGTGCCAGCAGCTTAAGGGATTTGAACACTGAAGCTTTCTTT. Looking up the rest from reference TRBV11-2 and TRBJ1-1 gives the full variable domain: EAGVAQSPRYKIIEKRQSVAFWCNPISGHATLYWYQQILGQGPKLLIQFQNNGVVDDSQLPKDRFSAERLKGVDSTLKIQPAKLEDSAVYLCASSLRDLNTEAFFGQGTRLTVV.

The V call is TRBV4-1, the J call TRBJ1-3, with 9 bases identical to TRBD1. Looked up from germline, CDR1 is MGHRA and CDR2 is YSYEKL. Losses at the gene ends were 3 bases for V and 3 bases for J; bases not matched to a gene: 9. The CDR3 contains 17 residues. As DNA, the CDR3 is TGCGCCAGCAGCCAGGCCTGGACAGGGGACTTTGGAAACACCATATATTTT. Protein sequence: CASSQAWTGDFGNTIYF.

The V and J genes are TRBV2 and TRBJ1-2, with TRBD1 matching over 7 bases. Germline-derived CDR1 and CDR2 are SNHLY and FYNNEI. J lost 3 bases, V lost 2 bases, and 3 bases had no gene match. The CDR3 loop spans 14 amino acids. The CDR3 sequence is CASSENRGDYGYTF. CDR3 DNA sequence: TGTGCCAGCAGTGAAAACAGGGGTGACTATGGCTACACCTTC. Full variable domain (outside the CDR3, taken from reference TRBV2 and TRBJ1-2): EPEVTQTPSHQVTQMGQEVILRCVPISNHLYFYWYRQILGQKVEFLVSFYNNEISEKSEIFDDQFSVERPDGSNFTLKIRSTKLEDSAMYFCASSENRGDYGYTFGSGTRLTVV.

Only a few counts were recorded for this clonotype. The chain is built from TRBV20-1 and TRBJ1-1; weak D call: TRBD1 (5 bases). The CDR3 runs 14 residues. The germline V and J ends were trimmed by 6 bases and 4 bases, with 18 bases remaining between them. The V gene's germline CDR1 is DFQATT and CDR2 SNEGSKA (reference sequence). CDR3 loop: CSAPTAGRGTEAFF. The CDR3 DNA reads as TGCAGTGCCCCCACCGCAGGGCGGGGCACTGAAGCTTTCTTT.

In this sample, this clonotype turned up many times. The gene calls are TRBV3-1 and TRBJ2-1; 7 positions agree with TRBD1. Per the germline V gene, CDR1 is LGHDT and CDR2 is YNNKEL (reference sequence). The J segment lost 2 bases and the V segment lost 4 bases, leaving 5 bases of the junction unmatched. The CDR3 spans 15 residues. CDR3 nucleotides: TGTGCCAGCAGCCCGGGACAGCGTGCCTACAATGAGCAGTTCTTC. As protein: CASSPGQRAYNEQFF.

The CDR3 loop is CASKADYEQYF. CDR3 DNA sequence: TGCGCCAGCAAGGCAGATTACGAGCAGTACTTC. The chain has TRBV5-1 and TRBJ2-7; the D is unclear. Trimming removed 6 bases from V and 4 bases from J, with 8 bases in between. The CDR3 is 11 residues long. Germline V gives CDR1 SGHRS, CDR2 YFSETQ.

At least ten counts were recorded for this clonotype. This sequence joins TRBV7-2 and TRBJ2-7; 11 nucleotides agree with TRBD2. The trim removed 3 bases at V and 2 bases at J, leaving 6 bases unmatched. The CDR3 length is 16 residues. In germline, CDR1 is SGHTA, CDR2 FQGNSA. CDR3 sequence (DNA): TGTGCCAGCAGCTTCAATCGACTAGCGGGGACCTACGAGCAGTACTTC. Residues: CASSFNRLAGTYEQYF.

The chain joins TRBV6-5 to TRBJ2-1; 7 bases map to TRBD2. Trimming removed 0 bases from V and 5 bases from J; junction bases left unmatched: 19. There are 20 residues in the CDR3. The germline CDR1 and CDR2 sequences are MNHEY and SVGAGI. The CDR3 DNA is TGTGCCAGCAGTTACTCGCCCGCAGCCGATACAGCGGGAATCAACAATGAGCAGTTCTTC. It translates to CASSYSPAADTAGINNEQFF.